A selection of T cell receptor beta chains follows, all from one sample in a study of cytomegalovirus exposure and HLA in healthy donors. Clones were sequenced by immunoSEQ multiplex PCR, and TCRdb holds only the in-frame ones, with some missing. The sample holds about 69,000 clones, more than 75% seen once. The sequenced material came from PBMCs. Receptors originate from a man in his late teens or twenties in good health and CMV-seronegative. Each CDR3 is given without its conserved first and last residue.

>TRBJ1-4|TRBV5-4
ASSRGTGNEKLF
>TRBJ1-2|TRBV12-5
ASGLGGGGGYT
>TRBJ1-1|TRBV7-3
ASSMGQVNTEAF
>TRBJ1-1|TRBV30
AWSRGTEAF
>TRBJ1-1|TRBV15
ATGETESEAF
>TRBJ1-1|TRBV7-9
ASSVNLDNTEAF
>TRBJ1-6|TRBV19
ASSLQPLPNSPLH
>TRBJ2-1|TRBV19
ASSNRTAFRNEQF
>TRBJ2-3|TRBV29-1
SVEVGGGGTDTQY
>TRBJ1-4|TRBV5-6
ASTRGATNEKLF
>TRBJ2-1|TRBV4-3
ASSQGNGVNSYNEQF
>TRBJ2-3|TRBV6-4
ASSDSMEATDTQY
>TRBJ2-3|TRBV4-2
ASSQTSGTGNPSTDTQY
>TRBJ2-7|TRBV4-2
ASSLTGGVQREQY
>TRBJ2-3|TRBV7-6
ASSLAASGVSTDTQY
>TRBJ1-1|TRBV18
ASSRTGGMNTEAF
>TRBJ2-1|TRBV27
ASSSDRPINKQF
>TRBJ2-3|TRBV9
ASSLKLASSTDTQY
>TRBJ1-6|TRBV11-2
ASSLPGANSPLH
>TRBJ2-2|TRBV6-5
ASNLGPRTGELF
>TRBJ2-3|TRBV7-3
ASSPGQGPLTDTQY
>TRBJ2-3|TRBV9
ASSVASGGATDTQY
>TRBJ2-1|TRBV7-2
ASSLGLRVGGGAFEQF
>TRBJ2-3|TRBV5-1
ASSLTLRGGTDTQY
>TRBJ2-6|TRBV2
ASSREGQGALGANVLT
>TRBJ2-7|TRBV30
AWSGGPRVHEQY
>TRBJ1-2|TRBV7-2
ASSLGLTGYGYT
>TRBJ1-1|TRBV28
ASSWGVGGDTEAF
>TRBJ1-1|TRBV27
ASARDTEAF
>TRBJ1-3|TRBV11-2
ASSLYWGNTIY
>TRBJ2-1|TRBV5-4
ASSRGQSSSYNEQF
>TRBJ2-5|TRBV4-1
ASKQSDSAWETQY
>TRBJ1-2|TRBV9
ASSVLTGANRYGYT
>TRBJ1-5|TRBV10-3
AIRPDRVGQPQH
>TRBJ1-1|TRBV28
ASSLGQGVNTEAF
>TRBJ2-7|TRBV14
ASSQAQGPTGEQY
>TRBJ1-4|TRBV27
ASSLSRGGTEKLF
>TRBJ2-3|TRBV10-3
AISELAGGMSTDTQY
>TRBJ1-2|TRBV25-1
ATSSRGGQYGYT
>TRBJ2-7|TRBV11-2
ASSLDSLRPVY
>TRBJ1-6|TRBV9
ASSVQGAYSPLH
>TRBJ2-2|TRBV27
ASSVYMNTGELF
>TRBJ1-2|TRBV6-1
ASSDGGGAGYT
>TRBJ2-1|TRBV6-1
ASSEYPHNEQF
>TRBJ2-1|TRBV11-2
ASSTRTIYNEQF
>TRBJ1-4|TRBV28
ASSEDSGEKLF
>TRBJ1-4|TRBV6-5
ASSPTGGREKLF
>TRBJ1-1|TRBV7-8
ASNPRRAGVGTEAF
>TRBJ2-3|TRBV7-8
ASSLGAGGPDTQY
>TRBJ2-5|TRBV5-1
ASSRQGRGSGTKETQY
>TRBJ2-3|TRBV15
ATSRGLAVYSDTQY
>TRBJ1-1|TRBV27
ASSLRQGTEAF
>TRBJ1-2|TRBV5-1
ASSLNRGQDYGYT
>TRBJ1-2|TRBV5-4
ASSLEVGTGRGYT
>TRBJ1-1|TRBV15
ATSREFQGDTEAF
>TRBJ2-3|TRBV7-9
ASSLIQAGTDTQY
>TRBJ2-1|TRBV30
AWSTLGAYNEQF
>TRBJ1-5|TRBV4-2
ASSQGPEGNQPQH
>TRBJ2-7|TRBV25-1
ASSELGQVNEQY